This entry features one T cell receptor (beta chain) sequence. Its antigen is currently not known. There are no base qualities to consult, and no much larger clone falls within one base. The donors were healthy, HIV-negative adults who had no recently reported acute infections or vaccinations. Only Caucasian adults living in Nashville, Tennessee, USA were represented among the donors. CD4+ T cells were enriched by magnetic negative selection, after which naive cells were positively selected on CD45RA and the negative fraction was taken as the memory subset. After blood collection by leukapheresis, PBMCs were isolated using Ficoll-Histopaque density gradient centrifugation and then cryopreserved in the vapor phase of liquid nitrogen. Analytical flow cytometry was used to check the purity and quantity of every magnetically sorted T cell population. Genomic DNA was isolated from each sorted fraction and quantified by UV absorbance on a Nanodrop 2000c.

These data originate in a study of shared clonotypes between healthy human individuals (dated by TCRdb to 2020 to 2021). In terms of the full investigation: A few men and a couple of women, aged 18 to 49 years, made up the cohort. For each donor, CD4 naive and CD4 memory were each given three plates, CD8 naive was given two plates, and CD8 memory was given one plate. To estimate repertoire size and how much clonotype sharing occurs between individuals, the study deeply sequenced the blood TCR repertoires of 5 or 6 healthy adults. To increase sequencing depth and limit assay-specific biases, different laboratories used diverse techniques to prepare libraries and sequence TCR repertoires. Leukapheresis yielded between about 0.85 and 10 billion PBMCs per donor.

Inclusive of the bounding cysteine and phenylalanine, the CDR3 is 13 residues long. Only the CDR3 DNA is retained, 39 bases long and in frame from the first base. For CDR1 and CDR2, the germline V gene lists SGHTA and FQGNSA. V is clipped by 5 bases and J by 2 bases, and the sequence between their germline boundaries is 10 bases long. Using the deep immunoSEQ assay, TCR CDR3 regions were amplified from genomic DNA by multiplex PCR. Extracted genomic DNA from each cell subset was spread evenly across all wells of several immunoSEQ 96-well plates, with each plate serving as a replicate. Each replicate PCR for sorted subsets received about 180 ng genomic DNA, equal to tens of thousands of T cell genomes. Purified libraries were quantified with a Qubit 3.0 fluorometer, sized on a Bioanalyzer 2100, and re-quantified with the KAPA Library Quantification kit. Each immunoSEQ 96-well plate was sequenced on its own single-read 150-cycle Illumina NextSeq 550 flow cell. Concerning the study's data processing: Because the immunoSEQ output included only junctional sequences and no quality scores, the filtering could not be the same as the filtering used for full-length reads. Sequences were annotated with PyIR, a Python wrapper for IgBLAST v1.9, using IMGT germline references to assign V/J genes and CDR3. Reads were removed for weak V/J assignments (E-value above 1e-6), missing CDR3, stop codons, out-of-frame junctions, or ambiguous translated residues. V3J clonotypes were defined as sequences sharing the same inferred V gene, J gene, and CDR3 amino acid sequence. Percentage overlap between repertoires was calculated by dividing the number of shared unique clonotypes by the size of the smaller repertoire. Richness of each repertoire was evaluated using RTK rarefaction, the Chao1 estimator, and Recon v2.1 estimates of unobserved clonotypes. OLGA was used to compute generation probabilities for all TCRbeta clonotypes that the gDNA method yielded from a few donors. Held by TCRdb, this immuneACCESS table contains in-frame sequences only and omits some clones. Under half of the omission traces to an unresolved V gene where checked; the cause of the rest is unknown. Clone size and V and J calls were adopted from that table, with D and trimming inferred from the DNA. In all, the sample holds 1,400,000 or so clones, and around 98.5% of those were seen once. 0.36% of the sample lies in the top ten.

The investigation overall reported the following: Pairwise subsampling led to the expectation that sequencing depth would affect the degree of clonotype sharing among donors. Compared with non-shared clonotypes, clonotypes shared by all four sorted-subset donors had higher generation probabilities. Approximately 5% of naive CD4, around 3.6% of naive CD8, approximately 2% of memory CD4, and 0.35% to 0.4% of memory CD8 clonotypes were shared across four donors. Because the study included only a small number of donors, the genetic and exposure-history diversity represented was limited. Even with the large sequencing depth, rarefaction of the sorted-subset datasets indicated that sequencing was incomplete. Sampling was restricted to blood, and TCR repertoires in tissue are likely to differ from TCR repertoires in blood. Estimated clonotype richness was generally larger for naive than for memory subsets.

The source of this sequence is a man under 40 in good health. The sequencing input was naive CD4+ T cells sorted from blood. Interpreted using the paper, the cell subset or site label stands for: CD45RA+ positively selected. The V gene is TRBV7-2 and the J gene is TRBJ2-7; perhaps TRBD2 is the D gene, with 6 bases matching. The encoded CDR3 is CASSDRGAYEQYF. The DNA sequence is as follows: TGTGCCAGCAGCGACCGCGGGGCCTACGAGCAGTACTTC. The entire variable domain, with the stretches around the CDR3 drawn from the reference TRBV7-2 and TRBJ2-7 proteins, is GAGVSQSPSNKVTEKGKDVELRCDPISGHTALYWYRQSLGQGLEFLIYFQGNSAPDKSGLPSDRFSAERTGGSVSTLTIQRTQQEDSAVYLCASSDRGAYEQYFGPGTRLTVT.